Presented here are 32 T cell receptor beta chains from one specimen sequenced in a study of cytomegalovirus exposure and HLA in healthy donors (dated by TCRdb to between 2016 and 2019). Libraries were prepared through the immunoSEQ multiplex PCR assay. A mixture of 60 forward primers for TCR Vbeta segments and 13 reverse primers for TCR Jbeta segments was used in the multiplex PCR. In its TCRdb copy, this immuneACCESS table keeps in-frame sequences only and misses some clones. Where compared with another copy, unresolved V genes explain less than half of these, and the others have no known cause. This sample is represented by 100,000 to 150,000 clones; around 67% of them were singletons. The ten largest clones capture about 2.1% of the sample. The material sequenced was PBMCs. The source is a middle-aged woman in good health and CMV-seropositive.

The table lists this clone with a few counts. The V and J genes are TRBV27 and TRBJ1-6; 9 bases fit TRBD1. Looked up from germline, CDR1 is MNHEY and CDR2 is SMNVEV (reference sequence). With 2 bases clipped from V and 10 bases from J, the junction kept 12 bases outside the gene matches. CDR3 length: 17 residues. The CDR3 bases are TGTGCCAGCAGTTTAAAGGGACAGGGAAACATCAAATCACCCCTCCACTTT. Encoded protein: CASSLKGQGNIKSPLHF.

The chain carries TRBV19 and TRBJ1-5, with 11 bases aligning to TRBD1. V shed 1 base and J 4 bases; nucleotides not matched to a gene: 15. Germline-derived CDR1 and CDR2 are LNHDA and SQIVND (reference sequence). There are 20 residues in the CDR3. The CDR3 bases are TGTGCCAGTAGTATAGGTCAGGACAGGGGGCCCGGTATTACGAATCAGCCCCAGCATTTT. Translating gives CASSIGQDRGPGITNQPQHF.

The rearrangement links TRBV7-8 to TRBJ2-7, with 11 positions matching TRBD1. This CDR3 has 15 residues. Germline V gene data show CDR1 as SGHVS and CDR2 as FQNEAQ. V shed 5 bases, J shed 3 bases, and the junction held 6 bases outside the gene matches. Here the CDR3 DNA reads TGTGCCAGCAGCGTAGGACAGGGGGCGTTCTACGAGCAGTACTTC. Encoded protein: CASSVGQGAFYEQYF.

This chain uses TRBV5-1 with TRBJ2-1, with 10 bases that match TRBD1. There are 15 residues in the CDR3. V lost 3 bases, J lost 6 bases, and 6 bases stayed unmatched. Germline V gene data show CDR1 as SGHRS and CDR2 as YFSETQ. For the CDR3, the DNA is TGCGCCAGCAGCTCCGGACAGGGGGAGTTCAATGAGCAGTTCTTC. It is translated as CASSSGQGEFNEQFF. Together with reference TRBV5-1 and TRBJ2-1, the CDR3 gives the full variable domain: KAGVTQTPRYLIKTRGQQVTLSCSPISGHRSVSWYQQTPGQGLQFLFEYFSETQRNKGNFPGRFSGRQFSNSRSEMNVSTLELGDSALYLCASSSGQGEFNEQFFGPGTRLTVL.

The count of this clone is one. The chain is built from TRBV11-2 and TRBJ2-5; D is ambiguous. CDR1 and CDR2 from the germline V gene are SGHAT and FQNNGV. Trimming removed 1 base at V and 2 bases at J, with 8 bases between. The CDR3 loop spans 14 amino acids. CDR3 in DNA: TGTGCCAGCAGCTTAGGTGGCCAGCAAGAGACCCAGTACTTC. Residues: CASSLGGQQETQYF.

The CDR3 loop reads CATLAGATDEQFF. The CDR3 DNA follows: TGTGCCACTCTAGCGGGGGCCACAGATGAGCAGTTCTTC. The rearrangement links TRBV10-3 to TRBJ2-1; TRBD2 aligns across 10 bases. Germline V gives CDR1 ENHRY, CDR2 SYGVKD. CDR3 length: 13 residues. With 10 bases clipped from V and 8 bases from J, the junction kept 8 bases outside the gene matches.

DNA of the CDR3: TGTGCCAGCAGATACGACAGCAGAGCTGGAAACACCATATATTTT. Protein sequence: CASRYDSRAGNTIYF. The chain joins TRBV27 to TRBJ1-3, with a possible D match to TRBD1 (5 bases). V lost 6 bases and J 2 bases, leaving 14 bases between the germline ends. CDR3 size: 15 residues. Per the germline V gene, CDR1 is MNHEY and CDR2 is SMNVEV (reference sequence).

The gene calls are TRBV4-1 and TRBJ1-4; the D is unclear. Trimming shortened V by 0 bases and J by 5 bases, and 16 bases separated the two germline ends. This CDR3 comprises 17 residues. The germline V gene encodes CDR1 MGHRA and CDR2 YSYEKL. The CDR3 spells CASSQDSGAAANEKLFF. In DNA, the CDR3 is TGCGCCAGCAGCCAAGATTCGGGTGCGGCAGCCAATGAAAAACTGTTTTTT.

CDR3 amino acids: CAWSFGRENYGYTF. The CDR3 nucleotides are TGTGCCTGGAGCTTTGGCAGGGAAAACTATGGCTACACCTTC. The chain recombines TRBV30 with TRBJ1-2, with a possible D match to TRBD1 (5 bases). This CDR3 has 14 amino acids. The V gene's germline CDR1 is GTSNPN and CDR2 SVGIG (reference sequence). The V end was cut by 3 bases, the J end by 2 bases, with 13 bases between.

In nucleotides, the CDR3 is TGCGCCAGCAGCTTGGGAAAGGGGACTACCTCCTACGAGCAGTACTTC. Translated, it gives CASSLGKGTTSYEQYF. The chain combines TRBV5-1 with TRBJ2-7, with 7 bases lining up with TRBD2. CDR3 size: 16 residues. The germline V gene encodes CDR1 SGHRS and CDR2 YFSETQ. V gave up 0 bases and J gave up 0 bases; unmatched junction bases: 6. Supplemented by reference TRBV5-1 and TRBJ2-7, the full variable domain reads KAGVTQTPRYLIKTRGQQVTLSCSPISGHRSVSWYQQTPGQGLQFLFEYFSETQRNKGNFPGRFSGRQFSNSRSEMNVSTLELGDSALYLCASSLGKGTTSYEQYFGPGTRLTVT.

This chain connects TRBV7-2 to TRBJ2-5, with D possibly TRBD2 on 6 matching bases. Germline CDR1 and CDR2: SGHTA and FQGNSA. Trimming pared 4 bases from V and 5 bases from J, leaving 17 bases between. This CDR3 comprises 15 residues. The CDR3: CASSSTSRIDETQYF. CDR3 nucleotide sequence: TGTGCCAGCAGCTCGACTAGTAGAATCGACGAGACCCAGTACTTC.

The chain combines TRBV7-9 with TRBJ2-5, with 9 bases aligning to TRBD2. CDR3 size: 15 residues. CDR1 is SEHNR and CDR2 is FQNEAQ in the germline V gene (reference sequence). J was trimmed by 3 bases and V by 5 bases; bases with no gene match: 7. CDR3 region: CASSVSSGTEETQYF. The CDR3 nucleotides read TGTGCCAGCAGCGTTTCTAGCGGGACAGAAGAGACCCAGTACTTC. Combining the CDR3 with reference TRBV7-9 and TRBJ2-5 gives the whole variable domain DTGVSQNPRHKITKRGQNVTFRCDPISEHNRLYWYRQTLGQGPEFLTYFQNEAQLEKSRLLSDRFSAERPKGSFSTLEIQRTEQGDSAMYLCASSVSSGTEETQYFGPGTRLLVL.

The CDR3 loop reads CASRPSGVVAYEQYF. CDR3 coding DNA: TGTGCCAGCAGGCCTAGCGGGGTAGTGGCCTACGAGCAGTACTTC. The V gene is TRBV28, the J gene TRBJ2-7, with TRBD2 matching over 9 bases. V lost 6 bases, J lost 2 bases, and 8 bases stayed unmatched. The V gene's germline CDR1 is MDHEN and CDR2 SYDVKM. This CDR3 is built from 15 residues.

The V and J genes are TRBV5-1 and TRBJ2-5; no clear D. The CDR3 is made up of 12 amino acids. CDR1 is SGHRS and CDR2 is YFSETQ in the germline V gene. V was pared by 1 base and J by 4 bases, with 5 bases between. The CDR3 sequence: CASSLRRETQYF. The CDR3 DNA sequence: TGCGCCAGCAGCTTGAGGAGAGAGACCCAGTACTTC.

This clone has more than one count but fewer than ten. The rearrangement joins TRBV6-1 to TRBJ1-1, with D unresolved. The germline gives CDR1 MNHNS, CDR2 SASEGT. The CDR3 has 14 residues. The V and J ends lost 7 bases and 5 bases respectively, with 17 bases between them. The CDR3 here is CASNEGMGRTEAFF. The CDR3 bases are TGTGCCAGCAATGAGGGAATGGGGAGGACTGAAGCTTTCTTT.

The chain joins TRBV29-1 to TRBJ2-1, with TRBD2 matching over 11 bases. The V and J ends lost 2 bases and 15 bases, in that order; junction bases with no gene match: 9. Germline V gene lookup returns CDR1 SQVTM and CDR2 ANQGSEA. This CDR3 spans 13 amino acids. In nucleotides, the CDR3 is TGCAGCGTTGAACAAACTAGCGGGGGAAAGGCGTTCTTC. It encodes CSVEQTSGGKAFF.

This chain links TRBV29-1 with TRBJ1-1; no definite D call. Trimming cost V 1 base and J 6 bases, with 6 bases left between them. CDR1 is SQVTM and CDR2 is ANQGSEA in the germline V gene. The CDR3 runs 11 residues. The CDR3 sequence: CSVEGGAEAFF. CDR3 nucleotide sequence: TGCAGCGTTGAAGGAGGAGCTGAAGCTTTCTTT.

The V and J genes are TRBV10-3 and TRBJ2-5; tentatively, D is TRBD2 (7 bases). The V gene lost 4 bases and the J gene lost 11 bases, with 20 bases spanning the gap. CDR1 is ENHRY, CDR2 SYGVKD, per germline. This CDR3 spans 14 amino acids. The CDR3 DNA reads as TGTGCCATCAGTGGCCGGGACAACCTCGGGGGGCAGTACTTC. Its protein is CAISGRDNLGGQYF.

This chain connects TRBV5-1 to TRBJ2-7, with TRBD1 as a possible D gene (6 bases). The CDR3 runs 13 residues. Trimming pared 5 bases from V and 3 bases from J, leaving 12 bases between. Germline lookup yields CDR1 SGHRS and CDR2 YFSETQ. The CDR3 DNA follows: TGCGCCAGCAGAGGTACAGGGATCTACGAGCAGTACTTC. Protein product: CASRGTGIYEQYF.

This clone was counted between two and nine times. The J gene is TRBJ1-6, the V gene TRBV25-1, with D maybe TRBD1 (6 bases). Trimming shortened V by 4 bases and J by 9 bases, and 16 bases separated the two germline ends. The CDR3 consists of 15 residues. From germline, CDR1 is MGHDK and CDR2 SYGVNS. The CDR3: CASSGAGGGTSPLHF. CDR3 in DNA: TGTGCCAGCAGTGGCGCGGGGGGGGGCACTTCACCCCTCCACTTT.

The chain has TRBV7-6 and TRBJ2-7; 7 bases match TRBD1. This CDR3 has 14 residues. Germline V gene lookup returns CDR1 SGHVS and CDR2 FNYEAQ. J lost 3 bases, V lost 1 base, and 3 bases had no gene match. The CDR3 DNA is TGTGCCAGCAGCTTAGTCCGGGACAGCTACGAGCAGTACTTC. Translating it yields CASSLVRDSYEQYF.

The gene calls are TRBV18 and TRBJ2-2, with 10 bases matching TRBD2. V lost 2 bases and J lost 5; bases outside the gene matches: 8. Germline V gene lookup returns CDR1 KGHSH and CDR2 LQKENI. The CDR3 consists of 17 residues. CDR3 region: CASSPKREGPRTGELFF. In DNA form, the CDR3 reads TGTGCCAGCTCACCAAAGCGGGAGGGCCCGAGGACCGGGGAGCTGTTTTTT.

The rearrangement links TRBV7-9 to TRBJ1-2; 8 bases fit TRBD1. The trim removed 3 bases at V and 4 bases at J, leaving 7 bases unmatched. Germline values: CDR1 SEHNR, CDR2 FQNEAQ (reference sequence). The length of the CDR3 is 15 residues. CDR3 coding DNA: TGTGCCAGCAGCTTTGGACAGGGATCAAGCTATGGCTACACCTTC. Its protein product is CASSFGQGSSYGYTF.

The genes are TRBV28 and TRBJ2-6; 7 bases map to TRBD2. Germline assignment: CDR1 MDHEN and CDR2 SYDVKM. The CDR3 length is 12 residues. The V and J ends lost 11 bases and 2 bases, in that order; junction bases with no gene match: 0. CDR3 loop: CAGGAGANVLTF. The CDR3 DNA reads TGTGCCGGGGGGGCTGGGGCCAACGTCCTGACTTTC.

The CDR3 here is CASSIVGQGNTEAFF. CDR3 DNA sequence: TGTGCCAGTAGTATAGTGGGACAGGGGAACACTGAAGCTTTCTTT. This chain links TRBV19 with TRBJ1-1, with 9 positions matching TRBD1. With V trimmed by 1 base and J by 1 base, 1 base remained unmatched. From germline, CDR1 is LNHDA and CDR2 SQIVND (reference sequence). The CDR3 length is 15 residues.

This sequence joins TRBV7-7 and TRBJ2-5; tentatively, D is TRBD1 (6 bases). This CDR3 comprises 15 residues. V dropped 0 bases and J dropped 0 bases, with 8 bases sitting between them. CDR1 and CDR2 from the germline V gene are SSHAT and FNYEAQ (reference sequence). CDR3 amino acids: CASSLARGYQETQYF. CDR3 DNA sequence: TGTGCCAGCAGCTTAGCCAGGGGATACCAAGAGACCCAGTACTTC.

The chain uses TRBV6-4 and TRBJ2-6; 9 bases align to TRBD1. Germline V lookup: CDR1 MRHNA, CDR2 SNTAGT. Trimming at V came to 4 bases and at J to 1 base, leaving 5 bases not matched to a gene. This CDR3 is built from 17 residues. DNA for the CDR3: TGTGCCAGCAGTGGGGAGGGACAGGGTTCTGGGGCCAACGTCCTGACTTTC. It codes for CASSGEGQGSGANVLTF.

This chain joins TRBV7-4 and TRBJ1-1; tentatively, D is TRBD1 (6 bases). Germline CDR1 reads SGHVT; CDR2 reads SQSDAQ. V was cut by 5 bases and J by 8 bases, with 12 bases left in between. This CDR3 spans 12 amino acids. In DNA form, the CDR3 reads TGTGCCAGCAGCCCAGAGGGGGGGGAAGCTTTCTTT. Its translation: CASSPEGGEAFF.

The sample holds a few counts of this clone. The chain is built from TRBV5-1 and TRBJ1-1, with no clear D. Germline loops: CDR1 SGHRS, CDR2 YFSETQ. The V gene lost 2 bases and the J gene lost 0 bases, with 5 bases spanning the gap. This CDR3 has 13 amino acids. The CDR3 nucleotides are TGCGCCAGCAGCTTCGAGATGAACACTGAAGCTTTCTTT. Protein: CASSFEMNTEAFF.

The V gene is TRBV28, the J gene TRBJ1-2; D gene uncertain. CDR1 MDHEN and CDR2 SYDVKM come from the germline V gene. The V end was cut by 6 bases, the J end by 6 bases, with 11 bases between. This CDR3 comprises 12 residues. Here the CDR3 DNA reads TGTGCCAGCAGCCCCGAAGTAGATGGCTACACCTTC. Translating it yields CASSPEVDGYTF.

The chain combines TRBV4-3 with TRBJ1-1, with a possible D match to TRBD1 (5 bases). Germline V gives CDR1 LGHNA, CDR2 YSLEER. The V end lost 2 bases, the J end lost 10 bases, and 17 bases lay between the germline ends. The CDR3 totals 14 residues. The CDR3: CASSQSRGGSGAFF. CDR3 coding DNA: TGCGCCAGCAGCCAAAGTCGGGGGGGATCGGGAGCTTTCTTT.

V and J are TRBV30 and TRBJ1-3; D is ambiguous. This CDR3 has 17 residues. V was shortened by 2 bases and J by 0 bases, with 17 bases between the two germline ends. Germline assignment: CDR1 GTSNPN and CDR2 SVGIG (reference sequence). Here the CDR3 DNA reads TGTGCCTGGAGTCCCCTCGCCAGGTCTCTCTCTGGAAACACCATATATTTT. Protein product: CAWSPLARSLSGNTIYF.